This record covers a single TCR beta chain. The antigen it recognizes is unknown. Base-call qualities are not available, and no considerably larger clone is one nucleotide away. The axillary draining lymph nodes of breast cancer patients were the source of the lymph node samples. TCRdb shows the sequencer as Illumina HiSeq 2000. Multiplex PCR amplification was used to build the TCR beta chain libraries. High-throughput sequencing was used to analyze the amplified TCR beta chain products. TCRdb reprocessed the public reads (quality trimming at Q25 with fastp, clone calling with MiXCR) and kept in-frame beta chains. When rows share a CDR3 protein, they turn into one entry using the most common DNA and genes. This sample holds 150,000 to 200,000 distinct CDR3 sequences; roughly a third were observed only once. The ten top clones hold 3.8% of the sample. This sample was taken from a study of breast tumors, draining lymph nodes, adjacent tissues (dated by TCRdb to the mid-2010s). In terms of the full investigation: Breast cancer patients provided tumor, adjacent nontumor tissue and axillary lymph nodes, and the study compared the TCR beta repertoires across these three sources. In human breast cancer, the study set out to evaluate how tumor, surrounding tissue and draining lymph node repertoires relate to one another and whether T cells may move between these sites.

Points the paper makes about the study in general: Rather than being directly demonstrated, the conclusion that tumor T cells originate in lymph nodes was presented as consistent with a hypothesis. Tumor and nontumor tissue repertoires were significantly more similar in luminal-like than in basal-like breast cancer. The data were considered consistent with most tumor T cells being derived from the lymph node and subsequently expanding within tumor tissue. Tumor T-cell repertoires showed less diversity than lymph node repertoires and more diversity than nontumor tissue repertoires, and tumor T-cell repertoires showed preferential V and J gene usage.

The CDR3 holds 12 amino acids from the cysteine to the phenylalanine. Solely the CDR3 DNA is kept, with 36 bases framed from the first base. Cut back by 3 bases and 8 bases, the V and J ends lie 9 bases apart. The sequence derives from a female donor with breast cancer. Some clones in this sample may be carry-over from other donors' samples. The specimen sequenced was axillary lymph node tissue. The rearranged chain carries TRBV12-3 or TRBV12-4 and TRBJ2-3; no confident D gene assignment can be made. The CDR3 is CASSLTSGTQYF. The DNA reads TGTGCCAGCAGTTTGACCTCCGGTACGCAGTATTTT.